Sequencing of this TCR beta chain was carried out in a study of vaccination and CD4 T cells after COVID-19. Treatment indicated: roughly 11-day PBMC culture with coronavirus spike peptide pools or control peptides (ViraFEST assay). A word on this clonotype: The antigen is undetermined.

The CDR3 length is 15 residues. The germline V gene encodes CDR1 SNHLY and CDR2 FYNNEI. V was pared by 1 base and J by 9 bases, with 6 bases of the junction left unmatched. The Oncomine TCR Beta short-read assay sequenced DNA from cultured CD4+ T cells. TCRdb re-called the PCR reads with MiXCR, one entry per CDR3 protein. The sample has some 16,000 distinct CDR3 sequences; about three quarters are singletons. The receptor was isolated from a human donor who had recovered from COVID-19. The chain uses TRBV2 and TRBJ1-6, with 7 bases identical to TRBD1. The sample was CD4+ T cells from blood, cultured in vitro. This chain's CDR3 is CASSEVEGGSSPLHF. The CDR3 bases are TGTGCCAGCAGTGAAGTCGAAGGGGGCAGTTCACCCCTCCACTTT.